These 5 T cell receptor beta chains were all obtained from the same sample, sequenced in a study of T cells after yellow fever vaccination. TCRdb reprocessed the 5' RACE reads with MiXCR, giving one entry per CDR3 protein. The data contain 510,000 or so distinct CDR3 sequences, 15% to 20% of them singletons. The sequences come from PBMCs, collected 15 days after the yellow fever booster vaccination. These receptors came from a man aged 25-45 years who received the YFV17D yellow fever vaccine.

The chain's CDR3 is CSARSSFLFSYNEQFF. The CDR3 DNA is TGCAGTGCTAGGAGTTCTTTCCTATTCTCCTACAATGAGCAGTTCTTC. The chain couples TRBV20-1 to TRBJ2-1; D gene ambiguous. This CDR3 spans 16 amino acids. V was shortened by 3 bases and J by 0 bases, with 15 bases between the two germline ends. CDR1 is DFQATT, CDR2 SNEGSKA, per germline (reference sequence).

This chain uses TRBV19 with TRBJ2-4; no firm D call. The germline V gene has CDR1 LNHDA and CDR2 SQIVND (reference sequence). V shed 2 bases and J shed 6 bases, with 8 bases lying between them. CDR3 length equals 13 residues. Here the CDR3 reads CASSISRANIQYF. The DNA of the CDR3 is TGTGCCAGTAGTATAAGCCGGGCAAACATTCAGTACTTC.

In this sample, this clonotype turned up a few times. The chain uses TRBV7-2 and TRBJ2-6; D not resolved. The CDR3 runs 15 residues. V dropped 5 bases and J dropped 0 bases, with 8 bases sitting between them. Germline CDR1 is SGHTA and CDR2 is FQGNSA. The CDR3 DNA is TGTGCCAGCAGCCCCCTAGGCTCTGGGGCCAACGTCCTGACTTTC. This codes for CASSPLGSGANVLTF.

In this sample, this clonotype turned up a few times. This chain connects TRBV7-8 to TRBJ2-7, with TRBD1 as a possible D gene (5 bases). From germline, CDR1 is SGHVS and CDR2 FQNEAQ. The CDR3 length is 14 residues. V dropped 5 bases and J dropped 3 bases, with 14 bases sitting between them. The CDR3 DNA follows: TGTGCCAGCAGCCTTCGATCAGGGCACTACGAGCAGTACTTC. Translation gives CASSLRSGHYEQYF.

This clonotype appeared a few times. The chain employs TRBV4-3 and TRBJ2-7; D gene unclear. Germline-derived CDR1 and CDR2 are LGHNA and YSLEER. The CDR3 spans 15 residues. V shed 0 bases and J shed 3 bases, with 12 bases lying between them. The CDR3, as DNA: TGCGCCAGCAGCCAAGATAGAGGTTTTCACTACGAGCAGTACTTC. Amino acids: CASSQDRGFHYEQYF.